The source of this T cell receptor (beta chain) is a study of metastatic and nonmetastatic thyroid tumors. The sample holds many counts of this clone. Thyroid surgery was preceded by no treatment in any patient. This CDR3 region has 15 residues. V lost 8 bases to trimming and J lost 0 bases, with 11 bases between them. The V gene's germline CDR1 is SNHLY and CDR2 FYNNEI. From the PCR reads, TCRdb re-called clones with MiXCR. Of under 100,000 clones in the sample, around 7.8% were seen once. Sequenced sample: blood. The source is a female donor with papillary thyroid cancer or a benign thyroid nodule (not recorded which). Some clones in this sample may be carry-over from other donors' samples. V is TRBV2 and J is TRBJ2-6; D is possibly TRBD1 or TRBD2 (5 bases each). The CDR3 DNA follows: TGTGCCAGCTTTGGGACCAGCTCTGGGGCCAACGTCCTGACTTTC. It yields the protein CASFGTSSGANVLTF.